The T cell receptor beta chain described here comes from a study of T cell repertoires in cytomegalovirus infection. As for the study in general: Well-studied HLA-B-restricted epitopes and recently identified HLA-C-restricted epitopes of CMV were both used in the study. Public signatures in TCR beta pointed to CMV infection and matching HLA type. Regarding the study as a whole: HLA-C-restricted CMV-specific TCR beta clonotypes prevailed in the ex vivo response.

V lost 7 bases, J lost 8 bases, and 15 bases lay in between. The CDR3 is 13 amino acids. The germline V gene has CDR1 SGHAT and CDR2 FQNNGV. This clonotype was counted only a few times. Its antigen is not known. TCRdb called the reads again in MiXCR, with one record for every CDR3 protein. The sample has just over 450,000 distinct CDR3 sequences; about two fifths are singletons. The sequencing used cultured PBMCs, collected from culture after CMV antigen stimulation. The receptor was isolated from a human donor in good health (CMV status not recorded). Some clones in this sample may be carry-over from other donors' samples. The genes are TRBV11-2 and TRBJ2-1; D is unresolved. The CDR3: CASTPPAFYEQFF. The CDR3 coding sequence is TGTGCCAGCACCCCCCCAGCTTTCTATGAGCAGTTCTTC.